Below are 13 T cell receptor beta chains sequenced from a single sample in a study of blood T cells in healthy people across ages. For the second PCR, which ran for roughly 6 to 12 cycles, a sample-barcoded 5' primer and a J-beta primer mix were used. TCRdb redid the calling of the 5' RACE reads with MiXCR, one entry per CDR3 protein. This table holds around 870,000 distinct CDR3 sequences, about 28% found once. The specimen was blood. These receptors were collected from a woman of 80 years or more in good health.

In regard to this clonotype: One junction end disagrees with the germline gene, perhaps due to a read error. The J gene is TRBJ2-1, the V gene TRBV5-1; D perhaps matches TRBD1 (6 bases). The CDR3 is 15 amino acids. The germline V gene encodes CDR1 SGHRS and CDR2 YFSETQ. CDR3 residues: CASSLLSGGYNEQCF. The CDR3 bases are TGCGCCAGCAGCTTGTTGAGTGGGGGCTACAATGAGCAGTGCTTC.

This clonotype was observed a handful of times. The chain joins TRBV11-3 to TRBJ2-1; 10 bases align to TRBD2. This CDR3 has 15 amino acids. Germline trimming cut 6 bases from V and 8 bases from J; bases unmatched to any gene: 10. CDR1 and CDR2 (germline): SGHNT, YENEEA. CDR3 loop: CASSRSGGTYDEQFF. CDR3 DNA sequence: TGTGCCAGCAGTCGTAGCGGGGGGACTTACGATGAGCAGTTCTTC. Complete variable domain (other parts from reference TRBV11-3 and TRBJ2-1): EAGVVQSPRYKIIEKKQPVAFWCNPISGHNTLYWYLQNLGQGPELLIRYENEEAVDDSQLPKDRFSAERLKGVDSTLKIQPAELGDSAVYLCASSRSGGTYDEQFFGPGTRLTVL.

This clonotype has a count of ten or more. The chain employs TRBV5-4 and TRBJ1-2; D not resolved. This CDR3 contains 13 residues. Trimming stripped 4 bases from V and 2 bases from J, with 9 bases between. Per the germline V gene, CDR1 is SGHNT and CDR2 is YYREEE (reference sequence). Here the CDR3 reads CASSQGSNYGYTF. The CDR3 coding sequence is TGTGCCAGCAGCCAAGGGTCCAACTATGGCTACACCTTC.

In its sample, this clonotype was seen a few times. V is TRBV20-1 and J is TRBJ2-1, with D hard to call. Germline loops: CDR1 DFQATT, CDR2 SNEGSKA (reference sequence). The V and J ends lost 3 bases and 8 bases respectively, with 11 bases between them. This CDR3 has 12 amino acids. CDR3 nucleotides: TGCAGTGCTAGTCATAGCTGGGATGAGCAGTTCTTC. This sequence encodes CSASHSWDEQFF.

V usage is TRBV4-1 and J usage is TRBJ1-6; 11 bases agree with TRBD1. Germline CDR1 and CDR2: MGHRA and YSYEKL. V lost 1 base to trimming and J lost 10 bases; unmatched junction nucleotides: 6. The CDR3 consists of 16 residues. CDR3: CASSQGTGGHRSPLHF. As DNA, the CDR3 is TGCGCCAGCAGCCAAGGGACAGGGGGCCACAGGTCACCCCTCCACTTT.

This clonotype was seen at least ten times. The chain links TRBV20-1 to TRBJ2-7; D unresolved. CDR3 size: 12 residues. Looked up from germline, CDR1 is DFQATT and CDR2 is SNEGSKA (reference sequence). V gave up 4 bases and J gave up 2 bases, with 9 bases separating them. The CDR3 protein is CSAKGRTYEQYF. The CDR3 DNA sequence: TGCAGTGCTAAGGGCAGGACCTACGAGCAGTACTTC.

Concerning this clonotype: Being one base from a much bigger clone, this may be a read error. The rearrangement joins TRBV7-8 to TRBJ1-5; D may be TRBD1 (5 bases). Between the trimmed V and J ends, which lost 5 bases and 0 bases, there was a span of 8 bases. This CDR3 region has 14 residues. CDR1 and CDR2 (germline): SGHVS, FQNEAQ. CDR3 DNA: TGTGCCAGCAGCCCGACAGTTAGCAATCAGCCCCAGCATTTT. It translates to CASSPTVSNQPQHF.

This clonotype was observed a handful of times. The chain has TRBV6-2 or TRBV6-3 and TRBJ1-6; tentatively, D is TRBD1 (5 bases). V was pared by 7 bases and J by 8 bases, with 9 bases between. This CDR3 is 12 amino acids long. The V gene's germline CDR1 is MNHEY and CDR2 SVGEGT. This CDR3 reads CASTKGHSPLHF. CDR3 nucleotide sequence: TGTGCCAGCACTAAGGGGCATTCACCCCTCCACTTT.

V is TRBV29-1 and J is TRBJ2-5; the match to TRBD2 covers 8 bases. J lost 3 bases, V lost 4 bases, and 7 bases had no gene match. There are 14 residues in the CDR3. Germline CDR1 SQVTM, CDR2 ANQGSEA. For the CDR3, the DNA is TGCAGCGTTGCCTCGGGACTAGGGAAAGAGACCCAGTACTTC. Translated, it gives CSVASGLGKETQYF.

This clonotype was counted only a few times. The rearrangement links TRBV6-4 to TRBJ2-1; D remains ambiguous. TRBJ2-7 explains the end of the DNA better; the J call may be wrong. CDR1 MRHNA and CDR2 SNTAGT come from the germline V gene. The CDR3 sequence is 15 residues long. The CDR3 bases are TGTGCCAGCAGTGATCGGTGGACCTCCTACAATGAGCAGTACTTC. It yields the protein CASSDRWTSYNEQYF.

This rearrangement joins TRBV13 to TRBJ1-1; weak D call: TRBD1 (6 bases). From germline, CDR1 is PRHDT and CDR2 FYEKMQ (reference sequence). V lost 1 base and J lost 11, with 11 bases in between. The CDR3 sequence is 12 residues long. CDR3 sequence (DNA): TGTGCCAGCAGCTTAGTGCAGGGGAGGGCTTTCTTT. Translation: CASSLVQGRAFF.

This clonotype was detected ten times or more. V gene TRBV30 combines with J gene TRBJ2-1; 9 bases line up with TRBD1. Germline CDR1 is GTSNPN and CDR2 is SVGIG (reference sequence). CDR3 size: 16 residues. Trimming took 1 base from V and 7 from J; bases not matched to a gene: 11. The CDR3 sequence: CAWSAGPGQGGNEQFF. The DNA of the CDR3 is TGTGCCTGGAGTGCTGGGCCGGGACAGGGAGGGAATGAGCAGTTCTTC.

The chain couples TRBV2 to TRBJ1-1; 8 bases are a match to TRBD1. CDR1 is SNHLY and CDR2 is FYNNEI in the germline V gene. The V gene end was trimmed by 6 bases and the J gene end by 1 base; junction bases not matched to a gene: 13. This CDR3 is 17 amino acids long. This CDR3 is CASSPARDRYSNTEAFF. In nucleotides, the CDR3 is TGTGCCAGCAGCCCCGCCCGGGACAGGTATTCGAACACTGAAGCTTTCTTT.